These 32 T cell receptor beta chains were sequenced from one sample in a study of breast tumors, draining lymph nodes, adjacent tissues. Breast cancer patients provided tissue from their axillary draining lymph nodes. TCRdb re-analysed the multiplex PCR reads in MiXCR, keeping a single row per CDR3 protein. The table includes 150,000 to 200,000 distinct CDR3 sequences, approximately 33% detected once. Sequences were obtained from axillary lymph node tissue. These TCRs come from a female donor with breast cancer. Some clones in this sample may be carry-over from other donors' samples.

This clonotype has ten or more counts. The CDR3 loop is CSAPMPAGVFDEQFF. CDR3 nucleotide sequence: TGCAGTGCTCCCATGCCAGCGGGAGTTTTCGATGAGCAGTTCTTC. The chain has TRBV20-1 and TRBJ2-1; 8 bases are shared with TRBD2. Trimming cost V 5 bases and J 8 bases; bases outside gene matches: 14. Germline CDR1 is DFQATT and CDR2 is SNEGSKA (reference sequence). The CDR3 is 15 amino acids.

This clonotype has ten or more counts. This sequence joins TRBV2 and TRBJ1-2; a possible D gene is TRBD1 (5 bases). The CDR3 sequence is 13 residues long. Germline CDR1 is SNHLY and CDR2 is FYNNEI. Trimming removed 7 bases from V and 8 bases from J, with 17 bases in between. CDR3 sequence reads: CASTPLGVGGYTF. DNA for the CDR3: TGTGCCAGCACCCCTCTAGGGGTAGGCGGCTACACCTTC.

This clonotype was detected ten times or more. The genes are TRBV7-9 and TRBJ2-1, with 7 bases fitting TRBD1. The J segment lost 6 bases and the V segment lost 1 base, leaving 6 bases of the junction unmatched. The CDR3 consists of 15 residues. The germline V gene encodes CDR1 SEHNR and CDR2 FQNEAQ (reference sequence). The CDR3 loop reads CASSLGQGWVNEQFF. The DNA for the CDR3 is TGTGCCAGCAGCTTAGGACAGGGTTGGGTCAATGAGCAGTTCTTC.

On this clonotype: A read error may account for a junction end that differs from germline. The J gene is TRBJ1-5, the V gene TRBV6-2 or TRBV6-3; D is possibly TRBD1 (5 bases). The germline V gene encodes CDR1 MNHEY and CDR2 SVGEGT. The CDR3 is 16 amino acids. Written as DNA, the CDR3 is TGTGCCAGCAGTCACTCGGCAGGGATAAGTCATCAGCCCCAGCATTTT. Translating gives CASSHSAGISHQPQHF.

The J gene is TRBJ1-5, the V gene TRBV4-1; unclear D gene. This CDR3 is 15 amino acids long. Per the germline V gene, CDR1 is MGHRA and CDR2 is YSYEKL. The V end was cut by 1 base, the J end by 2 bases, with 9 bases between. The CDR3 sequence is CASSQGTTGNQPQHF. The CDR3 DNA is TGCGCCAGCAGCCAAGGGACCACGGGCAATCAGCCCCAGCATTTT.

At least ten counts were recorded for this clonotype. The chain combines TRBV25-1 with TRBJ1-2, with D hard to call. V lost 3 bases to trimming and J lost 5 bases, with 4 bases between them. This CDR3 contains 11 residues. The germline V gene encodes CDR1 MGHDK and CDR2 SYGVNS. The CDR3 loop is CASSDDYGYTF. CDR3 DNA sequence: TGTGCCAGCAGTGACGATTATGGCTACACCTTC.

With regard to this clonotype: Because the CDR3 is missing its conserved closing phenylalanine or tryptophan, this is likely a read error. V is TRBV6-1 and J is TRBJ1-1, with D perhaps TRBD1 (6 bases). Germline V CDR1 and CDR2: MNHNS, SASEGT. The CDR3 has 15 residues. V was shortened by 6 bases and J by 0 bases, with 14 bases between the two germline ends. This CDR3 is CASRRGGFMNTEAFL. The DNA for the CDR3 is TGTGCCAGCAGGAGGGGGGGGTTTATGAACACTGAAGCTTTCTTG.

With respect to this clonotype: Because the CDR3 is missing its conserved closing phenylalanine or tryptophan, this is likely a read error. The V and J genes are TRBV7-3 and TRBJ2-7; tentative D call: TRBD1 (6 bases). The CDR3 sequence is 13 residues long. The V and J ends lost 1 base and 3 bases respectively, with 7 bases between them. CDR1 is SGHTA, CDR2 FQGTGA, per germline. The CDR3 DNA reads TGTGCCAGCAGCTTAAACAGGGACTACGAGCAGTACTGC. Its protein is CASSLNRDYEQYC.

The chain joins TRBV6-2 or TRBV6-3 to TRBJ2-7; tentative D call: TRBD2 (5 bases). The CDR3 has 15 residues. CDR1 is MNHEY, CDR2 SVGEGT, per germline. The ends were cut back, 10 bases at V and 2 bases at J, with 21 bases in the middle. CDR3: CATAIRETQTYEQYF. For the CDR3, the DNA is TGTGCCACCGCTATTAGGGAGACACAAACCTACGAGCAGTACTTC.

The count of this clonotype is one. The rearrangement links TRBV6-1 to TRBJ1-1, with TRBD1 identical over 7 bases. Germline loops: CDR1 MNHNS, CDR2 SASEGT. This CDR3 is built from 13 residues. J was trimmed by 7 bases and V by 4 bases; bases with no gene match: 6. CDR3 nucleotides: TGTGCCAGCAGTGTAGGGGGCCGGGATGAAGCTTTCTTT. Translated, it gives CASSVGGRDEAFF.

As regards this clonotype: Given a much more abundant clone one base away, this may be a read error. The V call is TRBV12-3 or TRBV12-4, the J call TRBJ2-1; no clear D gene. The CDR3 spans 11 residues. The CDR3 loop is CASSPSHEQSF. The CDR3 nucleotides are TGTGCCAGCAGCCCAAGCCATGAGCAGTCCTTC.

Concerning this clonotype: A much larger clone lies a single base off, so this may be a read error. This rearrangement joins TRBV7-3 to TRBJ1-5, with 8 bases lining up with TRBD1. Germline CDR1 and CDR2: SGHTA and FQGTGA. There are 19 residues in the CDR3. With V trimmed by 2 bases and J by 5 bases, 17 bases remained unmatched. The CDR3 nucleotides read TGTGCCAGCAGCTTAGAGGCGTTCGTCCTCGGGACAGGACATCAGCCCCAGCATTTT. Translating gives CASSLEAFVLGTGHQPQHF.

As concerns this clonotype: The conserved closing phenylalanine or tryptophan is absent in this CDR3, likely reflecting a read error. The CDR3, as DNA: TGCAGTGCTAGAGGGCAGGGGGTTGAAACACTGTTTCTT. Translated, it gives CSARGQGVETLFL. The J gene is TRBJ1-4, the V gene TRBV20-1, with 7 bases lining up with TRBD1. CDR1 and CDR2 from the germline V gene are DFQATT and SNEGSKA (reference sequence). This CDR3 contains 13 residues.

This clonotype was picked up many times. The rearrangement links TRBV25-1 to TRBJ2-3; TRBD2 matches 9 bases. The CDR3 sequence is 15 residues long. Germline lookup yields CDR1 MGHDK and CDR2 SYGVNS. Trimming removed 5 bases from V and 4 bases from J; junction bases left unmatched: 7. DNA of the CDR3: TGTGCCAGCAGTTGGTGGCGGGAGGGGTCAGATACGCAGTATTTT. Translation gives CASSWWREGSDTQYF.

This clonotype was observed at least ten times. The J gene is TRBJ2-7, the V gene TRBV3-1; the match to TRBD2 covers 7 bases. Trimming took 0 bases from V and 7 from J; bases not matched to a gene: 6. Germline V gene sequence: CDR1 LGHDT, CDR2 YNNKEL (reference sequence). The CDR3 covers 14 residues. CDR3 sequence: CASSQDRGVREQYF. For the CDR3, the DNA is TGTGCCAGCAGCCAAGATCGGGGGGTGCGGGAGCAGTACTTC.

Notes on this clonotype: Sequence at one end of the junction differs from germline and may be a read error. The chain combines TRBV29-1 with TRBJ2-3; 8 bases align to TRBD2. This CDR3 comprises 14 residues. Germline-derived CDR1 and CDR2 are SQVTM and ANQGSEA. The CDR3 region has the DNA TGCAGCGTGTTAAGCGGGGGTAGCACAGATACGCAGTACTTT. It yields the protein CSVLSGGSTDTQYF.

There are a few counts of this clonotype. This rearrangement joins TRBV5-1 to TRBJ1-1, with a tentative D call TRBD1 (5 bases). V was pared by 4 bases and J by 4 bases, with 20 bases between. Germline V CDR1 and CDR2: SGHRS, YFSETQ. The CDR3 is 16 amino acids. CDR3 region: CASSPPVLQGSTEAFF. In DNA, the CDR3 is TGCGCCAGCAGCCCCCCAGTGCTGCAGGGCAGCACTGAAGCTTTCTTT.

This clonotype was observed many times. This chain uses TRBV27 with TRBJ1-5; D uncertain. Germline lookup yields CDR1 MNHEY and CDR2 SMNVEV (reference sequence). The CDR3 has 13 residues. Trimming pared 5 bases from V and 6 bases from J, leaving 11 bases between. The CDR3 region has the DNA TGTGCCAGCAGTCCCCCACATGGTCAGCCCCAGCATTTT. Protein product: CASSPPHGQPQHF.

As to this clonotype: Sequence at one end of the junction differs from germline and may be a read error. This sequence joins TRBV19 and TRBJ2-2; D remains ambiguous. The CDR3 is 17 amino acids. Germline V lookup: CDR1 LNHDA, CDR2 SQIVND (reference sequence). CDR3 bases: TGTGCCGGTAGTGACGGGTCTCACAACGCGAACACCGGGGAGCTGTTTTTT. Amino acid sequence: CAGSDGSHNANTGELFF.

This clonotype came up a few times. The V call is TRBV12-5, the J call TRBJ2-5, with a tentative D call TRBD2 (5 bases). Germline assignment: CDR1 LGHNT and CDR2 FRNRAP. The CDR3 covers 13 residues. Trimming pared 3 bases from V and 3 bases from J, leaving 8 bases between. CDR3 nucleotide sequence: TGTGCTAGTGGTTTCAGGCGGGAAGAGACCCAGTACTTC. Translation gives CASGFRREETQYF.

This clonotype was recorded at least ten times. The V call is TRBV7-6, the J call TRBJ2-1, with 8 bases lining up with TRBD2. The J segment lost 5 bases and the V segment lost 4 bases, leaving 4 bases of the junction unmatched. Per germline, CDR1 SGHVS and CDR2 FNYEAQ. This CDR3 contains 14 residues. The CDR3 coding sequence is TGTGCCAGCAGCTACCGGACTAGCAACAATGAGCAGTTCTTC. Residues: CASSYRTSNNEQFF.

This clonotype has at least ten counts. CDR3 DNA sequence: TGTGCCAGCAGCCTCAGGGTTACGAACACTGAAGCTTTCTTT. Amino acid sequence: CASSLRVTNTEAFF. The chain carries TRBV11-2 and TRBJ1-1, with D perhaps TRBD1 (5 bases). The CDR3 runs 14 residues. V was clipped by 5 bases and J by 1 base, with 11 bases between them. Germline values: CDR1 SGHAT, CDR2 FQNNGV.

This clonotype was counted ten times or more. The chain uses TRBV5-8 and TRBJ2-1; no firm D call. With 3 bases removed from V and 8 bases from J, the gap between germline ends came to 12 bases. Germline V gene data show CDR1 as SGHTS and CDR2 as YDEGEE. The CDR3 consists of 13 residues. In nucleotides, the CDR3 is TGTGCCAGCAGCTCCACCAGTGGGGATGAGCAGTTCTTC. Amino acids: CASSSTSGDEQFF.

On this clonotype: A much larger clone differs by one base, so this may be a read error. The J gene is TRBJ2-7, the V gene TRBV5-1; 10 positions match TRBD1. The CDR3 consists of 14 residues. V was pared by 4 bases and J by 5 bases, with 6 bases of the junction left unmatched. From germline, CDR1 is SGHRS and CDR2 YFSETQ. CDR3 in DNA: TGCGCCAGCAGCCTGGGGACAGGGGACGACGAGCAGTACTTC. Protein sequence: CASSLGTGDDEQYF.

This clonotype appeared many times. The chain carries TRBV2 and TRBJ1-6; D is possibly TRBD1 (5 bases). Germline V CDR1 and CDR2: SNHLY, FYNNEI. The CDR3 extends over 14 amino acids. The germline V and J ends were trimmed by 4 bases and 7 bases, with 11 bases remaining between them. CDR3 protein: CASSVEDTNSPLHF. The DNA of the CDR3 is TGTGCCAGCAGTGTCGAGGACACGAATTCACCCCTCCACTTT.

This sequence joins TRBV6-5 and TRBJ2-3; TRBD1 matches 9 bases. The ends lost 5 bases at V and 3 bases at J; junction bases unmatched: 12. The CDR3 contains 17 residues. Germline assignment: CDR1 MNHEY and CDR2 SVGAGI. CDR3 region: CASSHPTQGAETDTQYF. CDR3 bases: TGTGCCAGCAGTCACCCGACACAGGGGGCTGAGACAGATACGCAGTATTTT.

In its sample, this clonotype was seen many times. The chain combines TRBV5-5 with TRBJ1-4, with D perhaps matching TRBD1 (6 bases). Germline assignment: CDR1 SGHKS and CDR2 YYEKEE (reference sequence). V was cut by 4 bases and J by 4 bases, with 14 bases left in between. The CDR3 is 15 amino acids. CDR3 in amino acids: CASSDGQLSNEKLFF. Written as DNA, the CDR3 is TGTGCCAGCAGCGACGGACAGCTAAGTAATGAAAAACTGTTTTTT.

This clonotype was recorded many times. One junction end does not reproduce the germline sequence, and a read error may be involved. The chain links TRBV3-1 to TRBJ2-7; D is undetermined. Germline values: CDR1 LGHDT, CDR2 YNNKEL (reference sequence). The length of the CDR3 is 11 residues. The CDR3: CASSLWDEQYF. Here the CDR3 DNA reads TGTGCCAGTAGCCTGTGGGACGAGCAGTACTTC.

This clonotype was observed at least ten times. J is TRBJ1-2 and V is TRBV13; maybe TRBD1 (6 bases). The V end lost 4 bases, the J end lost 3 bases, and 15 bases lay between the germline ends. This CDR3 has 15 amino acids. Looked up from germline, CDR1 is PRHDT and CDR2 is FYEKMQ (reference sequence). Here the CDR3 reads CASSSKRTVYYGYTF. DNA of the CDR3: TGTGCCAGCAGCTCCAAAAGGACAGTTTACTATGGCTACACCTTC.

This clonotype was counted many times. The rearrangement uses TRBV7-9 and TRBJ2-3, with D tentatively TRBD1 (6 bases). CDR1 and CDR2 from the germline V gene are SEHNR and FQNEAQ (reference sequence). V lost 5 bases to trimming and J lost 0 bases, with 15 bases between them. The CDR3 consists of 16 residues. This chain's CDR3 is CASSEQGFVSTDTQYF. Here the CDR3 DNA reads TGTGCCAGCAGCGAACAGGGATTTGTTAGCACAGATACGCAGTATTTT.

Concerning this clonotype itself: A much larger clone lies a single base off, so this may be a read error. V is TRBV12-3 or TRBV12-4 and J is TRBJ1-2; D is undetermined. There are 14 residues in the CDR3. The CDR3 spells CTSSLAVRDYGYTF. CDR3 in DNA: TGTACCAGCAGTTTGGCAGTGAGGGACTATGGCTACACCTTC.

This chain connects TRBV19 to TRBJ2-5; D gene unclear. CDR1 and CDR2 (germline): LNHDA, SQIVND (reference sequence). Trimming left V 7 bases short and J 5 bases short, with 14 bases between. The length of the CDR3 is 13 residues. The CDR3 reads CASIPPGPETQYF. The CDR3 nucleotides are TGTGCCAGTATACCCCCCGGTCCGGAGACCCAGTACTTC.